Sequencing of this T cell receptor (beta chain) was carried out in a study of blood T cell repertoires in COVID-19. Whole-study context: COVID-19 samples, acute and convalescent, were from the United States, Italy and Spain. Nucleic acid was either cDNA or gDNA, and it came from T cells, B-cell-depleted T cells, or PBMCs.

As originally analysed: Nucleated cell counts were estimated from reference gene primer amplification. This table comes from immunoSEQ multiplex PCR, and its TCRdb copy is limited to in-frame clones, with some not included. V, J and clone size were drawn from that table, and D and trimming were deduced from the DNA. The table records roughly 120,000 clones, 70% to 85% of them present only once. The length of the CDR3 is 13 residues. Germline CDR1 and CDR2: SEHNR and FQNEAQ (reference sequence). The ends were cut back, 4 bases at V and 0 bases at J, with 5 bases in the middle. The sequencing input was peripheral blood. The chain combines TRBV7-9 with TRBJ2-3, with a weak D call TRBD2 (5 bases). The sequence was obtained from a man between 65 and 80 years old with active or convalescent COVID-19. As DNA, the CDR3 is TGTGCCAGCAGCTGGACTAGCACAGATACGCAGTATTTT. Its translation is CASSWTSTDTQYF.